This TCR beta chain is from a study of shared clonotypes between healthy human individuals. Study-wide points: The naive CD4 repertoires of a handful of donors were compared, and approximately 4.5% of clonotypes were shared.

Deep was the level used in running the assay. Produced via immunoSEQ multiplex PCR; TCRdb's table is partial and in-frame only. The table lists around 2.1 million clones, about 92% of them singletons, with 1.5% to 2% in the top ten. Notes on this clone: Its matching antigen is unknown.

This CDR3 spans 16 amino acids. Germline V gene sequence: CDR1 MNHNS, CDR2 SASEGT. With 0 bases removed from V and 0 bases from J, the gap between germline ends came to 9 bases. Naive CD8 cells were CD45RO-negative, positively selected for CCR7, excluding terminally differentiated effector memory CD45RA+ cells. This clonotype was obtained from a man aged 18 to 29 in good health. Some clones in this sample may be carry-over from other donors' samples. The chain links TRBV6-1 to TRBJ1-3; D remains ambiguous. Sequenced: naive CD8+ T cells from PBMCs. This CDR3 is CASSEARVVSGNTIYF. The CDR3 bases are TGTGCCAGCAGTGAAGCTCGCGTAGTCTCTGGAAACACCATATATTTT.